The rows below give T cell receptor beta chains drawn from one sample of a study of blood T cell repertoires in COVID-19. Here immunoSEQ multiplex PCR was the method, and the copy in TCRdb shows in-frame clones only, minus some. The data show fewer than 110,000 clones, about 87% seen once. The sequenced material came from peripheral blood. All receptors derive from a woman younger than 45 with acute or convalescent COVID-19. CDR3s include the opening cysteine and the closing phenylalanine or tryptophan. The D gene is left open where the match is weak. Not every row has a clone size; where given, it reads once, few, many or a size class.

>TRBJ2-1|TRBD2|16|NA|TRBV23-1
CASSQGLAGSHNEQFF
TGCGCCAGCAGTCAAGGACTAGCGGGGTCACACAATGAGCAGTTCTTC
>TRBJ2-1|TRBD2|14|NA|TRBV6-5
CASSRGGQDNEQFF
TGTGCCAGCTCACGGGGGGGCCAGGACAATGAGCAGTTCTTC
>TRBJ2-3|NA|16|NA|TRBV6-2/TRBV6-3
CASSYGQGISTDTQYF
TGTGCCAGCAGTTACGGGCAGGGGATTAGCACAGATACGCAGTATTTT
>TRBJ2-7|TRBD2|13|NA|TRBV2
CASIRGGLYEQYF
TGTGCCAGCATACGGGGGGGCCTCTACGAGCAGTACTTC
>TRBJ1-3|TRBD1|13|NA|TRBV9
CASSPTGMNTIYF
TGTGCCAGCAGCCCGACAGGGATGAACACCATATATTTT
>TRBJ2-1|NA|13|few|TRBV5-4
CASSLGQEDEQFF
TGTGCCAGCAGCTTGGGACAGGAAGATGAGCAGTTCTTC
>TRBJ2-2|TRBD1|16|NA|TRBV5-1
CASSSAGTGDRGELFF
TGCGCCAGCAGCTCTGCCGGGACAGGGGATCGCGGGGAGCTGTTTTTT
>TRBJ2-1|TRBD1|13|NA|TRBV6-2/TRBV6-3
CASSWDSYNEQFF
TGTGCCAGCAGTTGGGACAGTTACAATGAGCAGTTCTTC
>TRBJ1-3|NA|12|NA|TRBV29-1
CSGTESGNTIYF
TGCAGCGGAACAGAATCTGGAAACACCATATATTTT
>TRBJ1-4|TRBD1|13|NA|TRBV14
CASSQGTGEKLFF
TGTGCCAGCAGCCAAGGGACAGGTGAAAAACTGTTTTTT
>TRBJ2-1|TRBD2|12|NA|TRBV29-1
CSSGRGDNEQFF
TGCAGCTCCGGGAGGGGTGACAATGAGCAGTTCTTC
>TRBJ2-3|NA|18|NA|TRBV29-1
CSVAKPGDRGGFTDTQYF
TGCAGCGTTGCCAAACCCGGGGACCGAGGGGGATTCACAGATACGCAGTATTTT
>TRBJ2-1|TRBD2|15|once|TRBV27
CASSLGTSGGNEQFF
TGTGCCAGCAGTTTAGGAACTAGCGGGGGAAATGAGCAGTTCTTC
>TRBJ1-6|NA|17|NA|TRBV19
CASSIRGVSSYNSPLHF
TGTGCCAGTAGTATCAGAGGCGTGAGCTCCTATAATTCACCCCTCCACTTT
>TRBJ1-2|NA|15|NA|TRBV5-6
CASSLQGTPRYGYTF
TGTGCCAGCAGCTTGCAGGGTACCCCGAGGTATGGCTACACCTTC
>TRBJ1-3|TRBD1|14|NA|TRBV18
CASSPPGQGNTIYF
TGTGCCAGCTCACCCCCAGGACAGGGGAACACCATATATTTT
>TRBJ2-7|TRBD1|13|NA|TRBV30
CAWSWAGGKEQYF
TGTGCCTGGAGTTGGGCAGGGGGAAAAGAGCAGTACTTC
>TRBJ1-6|NA|16|NA|TRBV7-8
CASSLGVQTGGSPLHF
TGTGCCAGCAGCTTAGGCGTCCAAACCGGAGGTTCACCCCTCCACTTT
>TRBJ1-5|NA|16|NA|TRBV6-4
CASSDSIRYSNQPQHF
TGTGCCAGCAGTGACTCGATTAGATATAGCAATCAGCCCCAGCATTTT
>TRBJ1-4|NA|16|NA|TRBV30
CAWRDKPGPTNEKLFF
TGTGCCTGGAGGGATAAACCAGGCCCAACTAATGAAAAACTGTTTTTT
>TRBJ2-1|NA|14|NA|TRBV20-1
CSASPLLADNEQFF
TGCAGTGCTAGTCCGCTACTAGCAGACAATGAGCAGTTCTTC
>TRBJ2-1|TRBD1|15|NA|TRBV3-1/TRBV3-2
CASSPLTGPYNEQFF
TGTGCCAGCAGCCCCTTGACAGGGCCCTACAATGAGCAGTTCTTC
>TRBJ2-7|TRBD1|14|few|TRBV5-4
CASSRGQGRYEQYF
TGTGCCAGCAGCCGGGGACAGGGGAGGTACGAGCAGTACTTC